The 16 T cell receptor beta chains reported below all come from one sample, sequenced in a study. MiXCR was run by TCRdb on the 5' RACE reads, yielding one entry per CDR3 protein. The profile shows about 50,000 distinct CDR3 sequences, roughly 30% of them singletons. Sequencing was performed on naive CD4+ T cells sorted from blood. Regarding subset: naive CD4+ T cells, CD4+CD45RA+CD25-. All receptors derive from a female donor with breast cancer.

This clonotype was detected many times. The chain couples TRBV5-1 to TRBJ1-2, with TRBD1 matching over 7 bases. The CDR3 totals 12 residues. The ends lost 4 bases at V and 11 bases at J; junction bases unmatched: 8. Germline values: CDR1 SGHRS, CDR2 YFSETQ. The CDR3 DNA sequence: TGCGCCAGCAGCCTAGACAGGGCGAGATACACCTTC. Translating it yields CASSLDRARYTF.

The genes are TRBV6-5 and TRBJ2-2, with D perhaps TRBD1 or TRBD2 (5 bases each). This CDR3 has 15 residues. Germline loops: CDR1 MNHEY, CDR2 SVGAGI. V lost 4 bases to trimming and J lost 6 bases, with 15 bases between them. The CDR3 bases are TGTGCCAGCAGTTCCCACGATGGGGGTCCCGGGGAGCTGTTTTTT. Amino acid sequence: CASSSHDGGPGELFF.

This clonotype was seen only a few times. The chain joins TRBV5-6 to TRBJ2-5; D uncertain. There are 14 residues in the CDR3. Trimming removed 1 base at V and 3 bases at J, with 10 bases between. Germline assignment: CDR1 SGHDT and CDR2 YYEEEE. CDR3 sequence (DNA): TGTGCCAGCAGCTTGTACGACTCCAAAGAGACCCAGTACTTC. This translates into CASSLYDSKETQYF.

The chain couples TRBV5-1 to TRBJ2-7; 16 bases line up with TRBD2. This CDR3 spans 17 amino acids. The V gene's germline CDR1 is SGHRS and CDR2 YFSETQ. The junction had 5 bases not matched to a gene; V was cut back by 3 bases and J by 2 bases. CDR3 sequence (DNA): TGCGCCAGCAGCTCGGGACTAGCGGGAGGGGAAACCTACGAGCAGTACTTC. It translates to CASSSGLAGGETYEQYF. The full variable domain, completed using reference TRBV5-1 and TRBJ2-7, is KAGVTQTPRYLIKTRGQQVTLSCSPISGHRSVSWYQQTPGQGLQFLFEYFSETQRNKGNFPGRFSGRQFSNSRSEMNVSTLELGDSALYLCASSSGLAGGETYEQYFGPGTRLTVT.

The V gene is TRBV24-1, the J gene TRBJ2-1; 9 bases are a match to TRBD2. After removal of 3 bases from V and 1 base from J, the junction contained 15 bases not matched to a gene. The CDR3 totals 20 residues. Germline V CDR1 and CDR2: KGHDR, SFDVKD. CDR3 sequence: CATSDPSLAGDHPSYNEQFF. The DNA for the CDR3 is TGTGCCACCAGTGATCCCTCGTTAGCGGGGGACCACCCTTCCTACAATGAGCAGTTCTTC.

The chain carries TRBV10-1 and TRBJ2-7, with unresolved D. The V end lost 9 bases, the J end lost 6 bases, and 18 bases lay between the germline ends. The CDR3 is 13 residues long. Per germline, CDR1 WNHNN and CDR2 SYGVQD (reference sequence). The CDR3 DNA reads TGCGCCAGTTCGTCGTTCCTGTCCGGCGAGCAGTACTTC. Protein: CASSSFLSGEQYF.

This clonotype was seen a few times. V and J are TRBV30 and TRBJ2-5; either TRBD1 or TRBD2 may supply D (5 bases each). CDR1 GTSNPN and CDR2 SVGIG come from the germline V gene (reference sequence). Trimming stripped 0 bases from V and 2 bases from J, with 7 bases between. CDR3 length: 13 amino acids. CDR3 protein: CAWSVGGQETQYF. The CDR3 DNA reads TGTGCCTGGAGTGTTGGGGGACAAGAGACCCAGTACTTC.

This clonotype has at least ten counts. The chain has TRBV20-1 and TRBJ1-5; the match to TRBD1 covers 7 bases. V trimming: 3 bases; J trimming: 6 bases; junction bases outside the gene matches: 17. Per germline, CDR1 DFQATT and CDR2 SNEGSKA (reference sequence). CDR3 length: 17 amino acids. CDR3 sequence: CSARTTTGSVVSQPQHF. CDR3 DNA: TGCAGTGCTAGGACAACGACAGGGTCGGTTGTAAGTCAGCCCCAGCATTTT.

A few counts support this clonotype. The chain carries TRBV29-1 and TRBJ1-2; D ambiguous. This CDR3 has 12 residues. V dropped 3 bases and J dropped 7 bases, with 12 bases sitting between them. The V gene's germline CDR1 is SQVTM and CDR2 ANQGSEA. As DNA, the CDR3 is TGCAGCGTTGAGGTTGGGGTACGTGGCTACACCTTC. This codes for CSVEVGVRGYTF.

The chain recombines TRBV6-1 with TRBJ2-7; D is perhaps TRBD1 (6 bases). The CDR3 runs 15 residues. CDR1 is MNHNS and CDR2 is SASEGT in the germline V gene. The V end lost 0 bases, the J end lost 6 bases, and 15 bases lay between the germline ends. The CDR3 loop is CASSEAQQGKGEQYF. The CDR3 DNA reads TGTGCCAGCAGTGAAGCGCAGCAGGGGAAGGGCGAGCAGTACTTC.

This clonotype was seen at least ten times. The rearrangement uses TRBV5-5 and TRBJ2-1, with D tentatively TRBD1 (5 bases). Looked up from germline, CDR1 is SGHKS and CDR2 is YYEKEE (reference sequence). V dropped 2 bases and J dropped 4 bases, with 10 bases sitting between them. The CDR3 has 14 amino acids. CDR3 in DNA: TGTGCCAGCAGCTTCAGGGCAGCTTACAATGAGCAGTTCTTC. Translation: CASSFRAAYNEQFF.

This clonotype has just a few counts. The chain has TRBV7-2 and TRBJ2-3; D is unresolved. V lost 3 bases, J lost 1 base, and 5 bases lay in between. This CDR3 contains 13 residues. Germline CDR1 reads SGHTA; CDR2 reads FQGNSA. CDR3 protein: CASSFSGTDTQYF. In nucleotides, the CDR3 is TGTGCCAGCAGCTTTTCGGGCACAGATACGCAGTATTTT.

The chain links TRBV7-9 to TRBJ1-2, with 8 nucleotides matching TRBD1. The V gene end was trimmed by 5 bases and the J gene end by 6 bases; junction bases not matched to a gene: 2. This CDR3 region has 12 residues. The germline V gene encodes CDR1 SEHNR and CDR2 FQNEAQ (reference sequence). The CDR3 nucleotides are TGTGCCAGCAGCCCGACAGGGGATGGCTACACCTTC. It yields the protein CASSPTGDGYTF.

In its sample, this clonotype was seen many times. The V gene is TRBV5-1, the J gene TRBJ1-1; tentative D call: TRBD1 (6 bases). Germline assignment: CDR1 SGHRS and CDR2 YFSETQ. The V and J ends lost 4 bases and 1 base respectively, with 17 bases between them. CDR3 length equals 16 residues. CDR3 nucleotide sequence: TGCGCCAGCAGCGACGATCAGGGGCTCGGGAACACTGAAGCTTTCTTT. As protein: CASSDDQGLGNTEAFF.

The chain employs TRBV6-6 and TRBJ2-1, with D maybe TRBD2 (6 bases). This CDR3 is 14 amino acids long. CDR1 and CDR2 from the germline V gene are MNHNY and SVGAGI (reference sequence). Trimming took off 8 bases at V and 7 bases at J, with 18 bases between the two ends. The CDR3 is CASSPVTSRNEQFF. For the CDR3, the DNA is TGTGCCAGCTCTCCGGTGACTAGTCGTAATGAGCAGTTCTTC.

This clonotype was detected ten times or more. CDR3 protein: CASSSGLAGEVQYF. The CDR3 region has the DNA TGTGCCAGCAGTTCAGGACTAGCGGGGGAAGTGCAGTACTTC. The rearrangement links TRBV28 to TRBJ2-7; 13 positions agree with TRBD2. Unmatched junction bases numbered 6, after V lost 4 bases and J lost 9 bases. The CDR3 spans 14 residues. The germline V gene has CDR1 MDHEN and CDR2 SYDVKM.